This T cell receptor (beta chain) was recovered during a study of shared clonotypes between healthy human individuals. Per germline, CDR1 SGHVS and CDR2 FQNEAQ. This CDR3 contains 16 residues. Losses at the gene ends were 6 bases for V and 2 bases for J; bases not matched to a gene: 10. Generated by immunoSEQ multiplex PCR, the TCRdb table keeps only in-frame clones and is missing some. The table records over a million clones, 95% to 99% of them present only once. Every contributor of samples was a Caucasian grown-up residing in Nashville, Tennessee. Material for sequencing was naive CD4+ T cells sorted from blood. Stated subset: CD45RA+ positively selected. The genes are TRBV7-8 and TRBJ2-1; TRBD2 matches at 7 bases. This TCR derives from a man aged 25-40 years in good health. The chain's CDR3 is CASSPTLANAYNEQFF. Written as DNA, the CDR3 is TGTGCCAGCAGTCCTACACTAGCGAATGCCTACAATGAGCAGTTCTTC.